Shown below are 2 T cell receptor beta chains from a single sample sequenced in a study of CD8+ T cells in alopecia areata. The sequencing template was cDNA reverse transcribed from extracted RNA. TCRdb's copy holds only in-frame clones and misses some; the assay was immunoSEQ multiplex PCR. The table records 150,000 or so clones, around 50% of them present only once. The sequenced sample consisted of CD4+ T cells sorted from blood. These receptors were collected from a human donor with alopecia areata.

The sample holds a few counts of this clone. The V and J genes are TRBV11-1 and TRBJ2-3, with 10 bases aligning to TRBD1. The trim removed 4 bases at V and 3 bases at J, leaving 7 bases unmatched. The CDR3 contains 16 residues. Germline V CDR1 and CDR2: SGHAT, FQDESV (reference sequence). DNA for the CDR3: TGTGCCAGCAGCTCAATCGGACAGGGGGTAACAGATACGCAGTATTTT. As protein: CASSSIGQGVTDTQYF.

The genes are TRBV15 and TRBJ2-3; D assignment may be TRBD1 or TRBD2 (7 bases each). V was clipped by 9 bases and J by 2 bases, with 18 bases between them. Germline CDR1 and CDR2: LNHNV and YYDKDF (reference sequence). CDR3 size: 15 residues. The CDR3 coding sequence is TGTGCCACTCTTCCTGGGAGGGGGCACACAGATACGCAGTATTTT. Translating it yields CATLPGRGHTDTQYF.